These T cell receptor beta chains were read from a single sample in a study of blood T cell repertoires in COVID-19. Sequenced by immunoSEQ multiplex PCR; TCRdb stores in-frame clones only, minus some. The sample holds fewer than 45,000 clones; roughly four fifths are singletons and the top ten take around 15%. The source material was peripheral blood. These receptor sequences come from a human donor in a cohort sampled during active COVID-19. Each CDR3 is given with its conserved first and last residue. The D gene is left open where the match is weak. Clone size is stated in some rows and not others, as once, few, many or a class when expanded.

V,D,J,size,CDR3,DNA
TRBV6-2/TRBV6-3,.,TRBJ1-2,.,CASSYRQDLGYTF,TGTGCCAGCAGTTATAGACAGGACCTAGGCTACACCTTC
TRBV14,.,TRBJ1-2,few,CASSRAGGSLYGYTF,TGTGCCAGCAGCCGGGCGGGAGGGTCTCTCTATGGCTACACCTTC
TRBV2,TRBD2,TRBJ2-5,.,CASSAFTSSGGGETQYF,TGTGCCAGCAGCGCATTTACTTCTAGCGGGGGAGGAGAGACCCAGTACTTC
TRBV24-1,TRBD2,TRBJ2-7,few,CATSDSGTSGVNEQYF,TGTGCCACCAGTGATTCCGGCACTAGCGGGGTCAACGAGCAGTACTTC
TRBV6-5,TRBD2,TRBJ2-1,.,CASRSSGSSYNEQFF,TGTGCCAGCAGGTCCAGCGGGAGCTCCTACAATGAGCAGTTCTTC
TRBV6-5,.,TRBJ2-1,once,CASPNSRRLYNEQFF,TGTGCCAGCCCTAACTCGCGGAGGCTCTACAATGAGCAGTTCTTC
TRBV4-1,.,TRBJ1-3,.,CASSQDYGRLGDTIYF,TGCGCCAGCAGCCAAGATTATGGGCGATTGGGAGACACCATATATTTT
TRBV9,TRBD2,TRBJ2-7,.,CASSGGPLAGEMYEQYF,TGTGCCAGCAGCGGCGGACCACTAGCGGGAGAGATGTACGAGCAGTACTTC
TRBV6-5,.,TRBJ2-7,.,CASRQGGVGNEQYF,TGTGCCAGCAGACAGGGAGGGGTAGGGAACGAGCAGTACTTC
TRBV18,TRBD1,TRBJ1-1,.,CASSLTVQGQGAISTEAFF,TGTGCCAGCTCATTAACCGTCCAGGGACAGGGGGCGATTAGCACTGAAGCTTTCTTT
TRBV3-1/TRBV3-2,TRBD2,TRBJ2-1,.,CASSRDRGTSGREDEQFF,TGTGCCAGCAGCCGCGACAGGGGGACTAGCGGGAGGGAGGATGAGCAGTTCTTC
TRBV11-3,TRBD2,TRBJ2-1,once,CASSLDWDSGRRNEQFF,TGTGCCAGCAGCTTAGATTGGGATAGCGGGCGGAGGAATGAGCAGTTCTTC
TRBV5-1,TRBD1,TRBJ2-1,.,CASSLLTGDYNEQFF,TGCGCCAGCAGCTTGTTGACAGGGGATTACAATGAGCAGTTCTTC
TRBV28,.,TRBJ1-5,.,CASSTNRVGQPQHF,TGTGCCAGCAGCACTAACAGGGTTGGGCAGCCCCAGCATTTT
TRBV19,.,TRBJ2-2,.,CASSIDSNTGELFF,TGTGCCAGTAGTATAGATTCTAACACCGGGGAGCTGTTTTTT
TRBV9,TRBD1,TRBJ1-3,.,CASSVGQGREAGNTIYF,TGTGCCAGCAGCGTAGGACAGGGGAGAGAGGCTGGAAACACCATATATTTT
TRBV11-2,.,TRBJ2-7,few,CASSLAGGAEYEQYF,TGTGCCAGCAGCTTAGCTGGTGGAGCCGAATACGAGCAGTACTTC
TRBV6-5,TRBD1,TRBJ1-4,.,CASSSDRGLEKLFF,TGTGCCAGCAGTTCGGACAGGGGGCTTGAAAAACTGTTTTTT
TRBV11-3,TRBD1,TRBJ2-3,.,CASSLPRDRGTQYF,TGTGCCAGCAGCTTACCACGGGACAGGGGTACGCAGTATTTT
TRBV4-1,.,TRBJ2-7,.,CASSQGPGHHEQYF,TGCGCCAGCAGCCAAGGCCCAGGGCACCACGAGCAGTACTTC
TRBV10-3,TRBD1,TRBJ1-5,once,CAISESGDRGRSNQPQHF,TGTGCCATCAGTGAGTCGGGGGACAGGGGGCGCAGCAATCAGCCCCAGCATTTT
TRBV3-1/TRBV3-2,TRBD2,TRBJ2-1,.,CASSLGTSGAKGDEQFF,TGTGCCAGCAGCCTAGGGACTAGCGGTGCGAAGGGCGATGAGCAGTTCTTC
TRBV4-1,TRBD1,TRBJ1-5,once,CASSGRQGAGQPQHF,TGCGCCAGCAGCGGGCGACAGGGGGCCGGTCAGCCCCAGCATTTT
TRBV6-4,.,TRBJ2-3,.,CASSPESPDTQYF,TGTGCCAGCAGCCCGGAGAGCCCAGATACGCAGTATTTT
TRBV9,.,TRBJ1-5,.,CASSLSDGDQPQHF,TGTGCCAGCAGCCTCTCGGACGGGGATCAGCCCCAGCATTTT
TRBV7-2,TRBD2,TRBJ2-1,.,CASSLSGSSYNEQFF,TGTGCCAGCAGCCTTAGCGGGAGTTCCTACAATGAGCAGTTCTTC
TRBV7-3,.,TRBJ1-1,.,CASGGENTEAFF,TGTGCCAGTGGAGGGGAAAACACTGAAGCTTTCTTT
TRBV6-7,.,TRBJ2-3,.,CASSWDTFTDTQYF,TGTGCCAGCAGTTGGGACACCTTCACAGATACGCAGTATTTT
TRBV5-1,TRBD2,TRBJ2-7,.,CASSYNGLAGVKNEQYF,TGCGCCAGCAGCTACAACGGCCTAGCGGGAGTTAAAAACGAGCAGTACTTC
TRBV4-3,TRBD2,TRBJ2-7,.,CASSQESGRNEQYF,TGCGCCAGCAGCCAAGAGAGCGGGAGAAACGAGCAGTACTTC
TRBV24-1,.,TRBJ2-2,.,CATSDLKAEIGELFF,TGTGCCACCAGTGATTTGAAGGCGGAAATCGGGGAGCTGTTTTTT
TRBV6-5,TRBD1,TRBJ2-7,.,CASSVDRDNEQYF,TGTGCCAGCAGCGTGGACAGGGACAACGAGCAGTACTTC
TRBV4-1,TRBD1,TRBJ1-2,.,CASSQRDRGGRTF,TGCGCCAGCAGCCAGAGGGACAGGGGCGGACGCACCTTC
TRBV6-1,.,TRBJ2-3,.,CASSDRVTDTQYF,TGTGCCAGCAGTGACAGGGTCACGGATACGCAGTATTTT
TRBV5-4,.,TRBJ2-2,.,CASSDSPTGELFF,TGTGCCAGCAGCGACAGTCCCACCGGGGAGCTGTTTTTT
TRBV24-1,TRBD1,TRBJ2-7,.,CAIGTGAYEQYF,TGTGCCATCGGGACAGGGGCCTACGAGCAGTACTTC
TRBV6-7,TRBD2,TRBJ2-2,.,CASSSGLAGDTGELFF,TGTGCCAGCAGTTCAGGACTAGCGGGAGACACCGGGGAGCTGTTTTTT
TRBV30,TRBD1,TRBJ2-5,.,CAWSYSTGWETQYF,TGTGCCTGGAGTTATTCGACAGGGTGGGAGACCCAGTACTTC
TRBV29-1,.,TRBJ2-3,.,CSVDVEVTSTDTQYF,TGCAGCGTTGATGTAGAGGTTACTAGCACAGATACGCAGTATTTT
TRBV5-6,TRBD1,TRBJ2-3,once,CASSIDRGITDTQYF,TGTGCCAGCAGCATCGACAGGGGGATCACAGATACGCAGTATTTT
TRBV13,.,TRBJ2-7,.,CASSLGSHYEQYF,TGTGCCAGCAGCTTAGGTTCCCACTACGAGCAGTACTTC
TRBV29-1,.,TRBJ2-3,once,CSVEFSSTDTQYF,TGCAGCGTTGAGTTCTCGAGCACAGATACGCAGTATTTT
TRBV19,TRBD1,TRBJ1-4,.,CATHRGRDEKLFF,TGTGCCACCCACAGGGGCCGGGATGAAAAACTGTTTTTT
TRBV5-1,TRBD2,TRBJ2-1,.,CASSLQGLGLAGGSSYNEQFF,TGCGCCAGCAGCCTACAGGGTTTGGGACTAGCGGGTGGAAGCTCCTACAATGAGCAGTTCTTC
TRBV3-1/TRBV3-2,.,TRBJ2-1,.,CASSQVLALNEQFF,TGTGCCAGCAGCCAGGTTCTAGCGTTGAATGAGCAGTTCTTC
TRBV9,.,TRBJ2-5,.,CASSVGLQETQYF,TGTGCCAGCAGCGTAGGGCTCCAAGAGACCCAGTACTTC
TRBV5-1,.,TRBJ2-3,.,CASSLGGGGTDTQYF,TGCGCCAGCAGCTTGGGGGGCGGAGGCACAGATACGCAGTATTTT
TRBV11-3,TRBD2,TRBJ2-1,.,CASSSAGGSNEQFF,TGTGCCAGCAGCTCAGCGGGCGGGAGTAATGAGCAGTTCTTC
TRBV6-5,.,TRBJ1-2,.,CASSYRETSNYGYTF,TGTGCCAGCAGTTATAGAGAGACATCAAACTATGGCTACACCTTC
TRBV7-8,TRBD1,TRBJ2-1,.,CASSQGQSMGNNQQFF,TGTGCCAGCAGCCAGGGACAGTCGATGGGGAACAATCAGCAGTTCTTC
TRBV7-8,TRBD1,TRBJ2-7,.,CASSSPTGGYEQYF,TGTGCCAGCAGCTCGCCAACAGGGGGCTACGAGCAGTACTTC
TRBV7-9,.,TRBJ2-7,.,CASSFDIRSYEQYF,TGTGCCAGCAGCTTTGACATTCGCTCCTACGAGCAGTACTTC